Listed here are 20 T cell receptor beta chains from one sample, sequenced in a study of blood T cell repertoires in COVID-19. TCRdb keeps only in-frame clones here, not all; method: immunoSEQ multiplex PCR. The sample includes around 76,000 clones, over 65% of them seen just once. Sequencing was carried out using peripheral blood. The source of these receptors is a woman in her 70s with acute or convalescent COVID-19.

In nucleotides, the CDR3 is TGTGCCAGCAGCCCAATGGGACAGGGAACCGGGGAGCTGTTTTTT. Residues: CASSPMGQGTGELFF. The V call is TRBV7-3, the J call TRBJ2-2; 9 bases align to TRBD1. V lost 5 bases, J lost 5 bases, and 6 bases stayed unmatched. Germline V CDR1 and CDR2: SGHTA, FQGTGA. The CDR3 has 15 residues.

This CDR3 reads CASSEVGASYEQYF. The CDR3 DNA sequence: TGTGCCAGCAGTGAAGTCGGAGCTTCCTACGAGCAGTACTTC. The rearrangement links TRBV6-1 to TRBJ2-7, with no clear D. This CDR3 is built from 14 residues. V lost 1 base to trimming and J lost 1 base, with 8 bases between them. Germline CDR1 and CDR2: MNHNS and SASEGT.

J is TRBJ1-2 and V is TRBV27; D may be TRBD1 (6 bases). The germline gives CDR1 MNHEY, CDR2 SMNVEV (reference sequence). This CDR3 has 16 amino acids. Trimming stripped 2 bases from V and 4 bases from J, with 17 bases between. The CDR3 loop is CASSLGNRVGSYGYTF. The DNA of the CDR3 is TGTGCCAGCAGTTTAGGGAACAGGGTCGGTAGCTATGGCTACACCTTC.

J is TRBJ1-2 and V is TRBV4-3; no firm D call. CDR1 and CDR2 from the germline V gene are LGHNA and YSLEER. CDR3 size: 15 residues. V was pared by 0 bases and J by 0 bases, with 8 bases between. This CDR3 reads CASSQETRTNYGYTF. The CDR3 DNA is TGCGCCAGCAGCCAAGAGACAAGGACTAACTATGGCTACACCTTC.

The chain is built from TRBV6-2 or TRBV6-3 and TRBJ2-4; 8 bases map to TRBD1. Trimming at V came to 6 bases and at J to 4 bases, leaving 11 bases not matched to a gene. CDR3 length: 16 residues. From germline, CDR1 is MNHEY and CDR2 SVGEGT. The CDR3 sequence is CASSPHTDREKNIQYF. The CDR3 bases are TGTGCCAGCAGCCCACACACGGACAGGGAAAAAAACATTCAGTACTTC.

This clone was counted a few times. The chain is built from TRBV7-2 and TRBJ2-5, with D possibly matching TRBD1 (5 bases). Trimming pared 1 base from V and 5 bases from J, leaving 17 bases between. This CDR3 contains 16 residues. Germline loops: CDR1 SGHTA, CDR2 FQGNSA. This chain's CDR3 is CASSLVSTGEMETQYF. The CDR3 coding sequence is TGTGCCAGCAGCTTAGTATCCACAGGCGAGATGGAGACCCAGTACTTC.

The gene calls are TRBV4-1 and TRBJ1-1, with D perhaps TRBD1 (6 bases). V lost 4 bases, J lost 1 base, and 16 bases lay in between. CDR1 MGHRA and CDR2 YSYEKL come from the germline V gene. CDR3 length: 16 residues. The CDR3 loop reads CASSPYPGRGNTEAFF. For the CDR3, the DNA is TGCGCCAGCAGCCCCTACCCCGGCAGGGGGAACACTGAAGCTTTCTTT.

This clone was observed a handful of times. The gene calls are TRBV19 and TRBJ2-7; D is perhaps TRBD1 (5 bases). The CDR3 is made up of 15 amino acids. From germline, CDR1 is LNHDA and CDR2 SQIVND (reference sequence). Deletions cut 6 bases from V and 1 base from J, with 16 bases between. CDR3 coding DNA: TGTGCCAGTAGAACACAGGCCCGCAAATCCTACGAGCAGTACTTC. It specifies CASRTQARKSYEQYF.

The V gene is TRBV5-4, the J gene TRBJ2-1, with 14 bases aligning to TRBD2. Trimming at V came to 4 bases and at J to 7 bases, leaving 7 bases not matched to a gene. Germline CDR1 and CDR2: SGHNT and YYREEE (reference sequence). The length of the CDR3 is 16 residues. The CDR3 nucleotides are TGTGCCAGCAGCCGGGGGACTAGCGGGAGTCTAAATGAGCAGTTCTTC. This codes for CASSRGTSGSLNEQFF.

The chain couples TRBV5-8 to TRBJ2-5, with D tentatively TRBD1 (6 bases). Per the germline V gene, CDR1 is SGHTS and CDR2 is YDEGEE. CDR3 length: 16 amino acids. V was trimmed by 1 base and J by 4 bases, leaving 17 bases between them. This chain's CDR3 is CASSLTPPTGGETQYF. Written as DNA, the CDR3 is TGTGCCAGCAGCTTGACCCCGCCGACAGGCGGAGAGACCCAGTACTTC.

The rearrangement uses TRBV19 and TRBJ1-1; TRBD1 aligns across 9 bases. There are 15 residues in the CDR3. The ends lost 5 bases at V and 2 bases at J; junction bases unmatched: 6. Looked up from germline, CDR1 is LNHDA and CDR2 is SQIVND (reference sequence). Here the CDR3 DNA reads TGTGCCAGTAGTTCTCGACAGGGGGGTAACACTGAAGCTTTCTTT. Amino acids: CASSSRQGGNTEAFF.

The chain is built from TRBV2 and TRBJ2-1, with 10 bases aligning to TRBD2. This CDR3 contains 14 residues. J gave up 4 bases and V 7 bases, and 4 bases lay outside the gene matches. CDR1 and CDR2 (germline): SNHLY, FYNNEI. Here the CDR3 reads CASTRTSGYNEQFF. For the CDR3, the DNA is TGTGCCAGCACGAGGACTAGCGGTTACAATGAGCAGTTCTTC.

The rearrangement joins TRBV27 to TRBJ2-3; D gene ambiguous. Trimming shortened V by 10 bases and J by 6 bases, and 17 bases separated the two germline ends. The CDR3 runs to 13 residues. The germline gives CDR1 MNHEY, CDR2 SMNVEV (reference sequence). Here the CDR3 reads CATAMFESDTQYF. The CDR3 coding sequence is TGTGCCACCGCAATGTTCGAGTCGGATACGCAGTATTTT.

For this clone: One end of the junction is discordant with germline, which a read error may explain. The V and J genes are TRBV7-9 and TRBJ1-2, with D tentatively TRBD1 (5 bases). This CDR3 region has 11 residues. The V gene's germline CDR1 is SEHNR and CDR2 FQNEAQ (reference sequence). DNA for the CDR3: TGTGCCAGCAGCTTAGCCGGGGGACCGCTCTTC. This gives the protein CASSLAGGPLF.

This clone was counted once. V and J are TRBV5-1 and TRBJ1-2; a possible D gene is TRBD1 (6 bases). Germline V CDR1 and CDR2: SGHRS, YFSETQ. V lost 4 bases, J lost 4 bases, and 11 bases lay in between. The CDR3 sequence is 13 residues long. The CDR3 reads CASSPGDPYGYTF. CDR3 in DNA: TGCGCCAGCAGCCCAGGGGACCCCTATGGCTACACCTTC.

This chain joins TRBV29-1 and TRBJ2-2, with 9 bases lining up with TRBD1. CDR1 and CDR2 (germline): SQVTM, ANQGSEA. The CDR3 has 16 amino acids. V was clipped by 4 bases and J by 3 bases; unmatched bases: 9. The CDR3 sequence: CSVGGNRGPDTGELFF. The CDR3 region has the DNA TGCAGCGTTGGCGGTAACAGGGGGCCGGACACCGGGGAGCTGTTTTTT.

The chain employs TRBV15 and TRBJ2-7; 7 nucleotides match TRBD2. The germline V gene has CDR1 LNHNV and CDR2 YYDKDF (reference sequence). With V trimmed by 0 bases and J by 1 base, 0 bases remained unmatched. There are 14 residues in the CDR3. The CDR3 loop is CATSREGGSYEQYF. The DNA for the CDR3 is TGTGCCACCAGCAGAGAGGGAGGGTCCTACGAGCAGTACTTC.

The chain recombines TRBV28 with TRBJ1-2, with a possible D match to TRBD1 (6 bases). Germline V gene data show CDR1 as MDHEN and CDR2 as SYDVKM. The CDR3 loop spans 11 amino acids. Trimming stripped 6 bases from V and 5 bases from J, with 7 bases between. The CDR3 DNA reads as TGTGCCAGCAGCAGGGGTTATGGCTACACCTTC. Translated: CASSRGYGYTF.

This clone was recorded a few times. The V call is TRBV27, the J call TRBJ1-1; maybe TRBD1 (5 bases). Germline V gives CDR1 MNHEY, CDR2 SMNVEV (reference sequence). The length of the CDR3 is 12 residues. Trimming cost V 8 bases and J 4 bases, with 11 bases left between them. The CDR3 reads CASYWRGTEAFF. The CDR3 coding sequence is TGTGCCAGCTATTGGAGGGGCACTGAAGCTTTCTTT.

As concerns this clone: A much larger clone differs from this one at a single base, so this may be a read error. The chain combines TRBV11-2 with TRBJ1-6; D unclear. CDR3 length: 12 amino acids. The germline V and J ends were trimmed by 5 bases and 4 bases, with 3 bases remaining between them. From germline, CDR1 is SGHAT and CDR2 FQNNGV. The CDR3 nucleotides are TGTGCCAGCAGCCGGTATAATTCACCCCTCCACTTT. Residues: CASSRYNSPLHF. The whole variable domain, remainder taken from reference TRBV11-2 and TRBJ1-6, is EAGVAQSPRYKIIEKRQSVAFWCNPISGHATLYWYQQILGQGPKLLIQFQNNGVVDDSQLPKDRFSAERLKGVDSTLKIQPAKLEDSAVYLCASSRYNSPLHFGNGTRLTVT.